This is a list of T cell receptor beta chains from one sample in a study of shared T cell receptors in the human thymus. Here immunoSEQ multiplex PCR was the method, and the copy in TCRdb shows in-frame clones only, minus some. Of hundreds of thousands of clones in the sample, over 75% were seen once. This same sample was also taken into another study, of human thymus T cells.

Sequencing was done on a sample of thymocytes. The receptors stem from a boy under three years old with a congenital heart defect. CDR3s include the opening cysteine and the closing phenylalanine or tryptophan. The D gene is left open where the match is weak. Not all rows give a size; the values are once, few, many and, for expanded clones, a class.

CDR3nt: TGTGCCAGCAGTTACTCGATCGCGGGAGGCCCCCATGAGCAGTTCTTC
CDR3aa: CASSYSIAGGPHEQFF
d_gene: TRBD2
v_gene: TRBV6-5
j_gene: TRBJ2-1
len: 16
abundance: once

CDR3nt: TGTGCCAGCAGTTTATCGACAGGTCCCTCCTACGAGCAGTACTTC
CDR3aa: CASSLSTGPSYEQYF
d_gene: -
v_gene: TRBV28
j_gene: TRBJ2-7
len: 15
abundance: -

CDR3nt: TGTGCCAGCAGCAAAAGAAGGGACAGCAAGAACTATGGCTACACCTTC
CDR3aa: CASSKRRDSKNYGYTF
d_gene: -
v_gene: TRBV21-1
j_gene: TRBJ1-2
len: 16
abundance: -

CDR3nt: TGTGCCAGCGGGACAGGGCAAGAGACCCAGTACTTC
CDR3aa: CASGTGQETQYF
d_gene: TRBD1
v_gene: TRBV27
j_gene: TRBJ2-5
len: 12
abundance: few

CDR3nt: TGTGCCAGCAGCGGGACCGGGACAGGCGGCGGCTACACCTTC
CDR3aa: CASSGTGTGGGYTF
d_gene: TRBD1
v_gene: TRBV14
j_gene: TRBJ1-2
len: 14
abundance: -

CDR3nt: TGCGCCAGCAGCTTGGCCTTCGGGACAGGTGACGAGCAGTACTTC
CDR3aa: CASSLAFGTGDEQYF
d_gene: TRBD1
v_gene: TRBV5-1
j_gene: TRBJ2-7
len: 15
abundance: -

CDR3nt: TGTGCCAGCAGCTTCGGACAGAACTCCTACGAGCAGTACTTC
CDR3aa: CASSFGQNSYEQYF
d_gene: -
v_gene: TRBV13
j_gene: TRBJ2-7
len: 14
abundance: once

CDR3nt: TGTGCCAGCAGCTATGCCGGGACAGGGGAGAACACCGGGGAGCTGTTTTTT
CDR3aa: CASSYAGTGENTGELFF
d_gene: TRBD1
v_gene: TRBV5-4
j_gene: TRBJ2-2
len: 17
abundance: -

CDR3nt: TGTGCCAGCAGTTTTGCGGGAGTAAACGAGCAGTACTTC
CDR3aa: CASSFAGVNEQYF
d_gene: TRBD2
v_gene: TRBV27
j_gene: TRBJ2-7
len: 13
abundance: -

CDR3nt: TGTGCCAGCAGCCTGACTAGCGGGAATATCGATGAGCAGTTCTTC
CDR3aa: CASSLTSGNIDEQFF
d_gene: TRBD2
v_gene: TRBV6-5
j_gene: TRBJ2-1
len: 15
abundance: -

CDR3nt: TGTGCCAGCAGCTCCACGCCGGGCACAGATACGCAGTATTTT
CDR3aa: CASSSTPGTDTQYF
d_gene: -
v_gene: TRBV11-3
j_gene: TRBJ2-3
len: 14
abundance: -

CDR3nt: TGTGCCAGCAGCGTAAGCGGGAGCACAGATACGCAGTATTTT
CDR3aa: CASSVSGSTDTQYF
d_gene: -
v_gene: TRBV9
j_gene: TRBJ2-3
len: 14
abundance: -

CDR3nt: TGCGCCAGCAGCCAAGATAGAGGCGGGGAGTCCTACAATGAGCAGTTCTTC
CDR3aa: CASSQDRGGESYNEQFF
d_gene: -
v_gene: TRBV4-3
j_gene: TRBJ2-1
len: 17
abundance: -

CDR3nt: TGTGCCAGAAGCTTGGGGGCCCCGTCCTACGAGCAGTACTTC
CDR3aa: CARSLGAPSYEQYF
d_gene: -
v_gene: TRBV5-3
j_gene: TRBJ2-7
len: 14
abundance: -

CDR3nt: TGTGCCAGTAGTATTAAGGACGGCGGGGGAGATACGCAGTATTTT
CDR3aa: CASSIKDGGGDTQYF
d_gene: TRBD2
v_gene: TRBV19
j_gene: TRBJ2-3
len: 15
abundance: once

CDR3nt: TGTGCCAGTAGTATAGACGAGGCTAAAGCGGGAGATACCTCCTACAATGAGCAGTTCTTC
CDR3aa: CASSIDEAKAGDTSYNEQFF
d_gene: TRBD2
v_gene: TRBV19
j_gene: TRBJ2-1
len: 20
abundance: once

CDR3nt: TGCGCCAGCAGCCAAGATATATGTGGAGGACTAGCGGTAACCTCTGGGGCCAACGTCCTGACTTTC
CDR3aa: CASSQDICGGLAVTSGANVLTF
d_gene: TRBD2
v_gene: TRBV4-1
j_gene: TRBJ2-6
len: 22
abundance: -

CDR3nt: TGCGCCAGCAGCCAAGTCGGGGAAGGCCGGGGGGAGCTGTTTTTT
CDR3aa: CASSQVGEGRGELFF
d_gene: -
v_gene: TRBV4-3
j_gene: TRBJ2-2
len: 15
abundance: -

CDR3nt: TGTGCCACCAGCAGGGCCCGTGGGCCTCACACTGAAGCTTTCTTT
CDR3aa: CATSRARGPHTEAFF
d_gene: -
v_gene: TRBV15
j_gene: TRBJ1-1
len: 15
abundance: -

CDR3nt: TGCGCCAGCAGCCAAGCTACTAAAGGGAGGAACACTGAAGCTTTCTTT
CDR3aa: CASSQATKGRNTEAFF
d_gene: -
v_gene: TRBV4-3
j_gene: TRBJ1-1
len: 16
abundance: -